This entry features one T cell receptor (beta chain) sequence. Its antigen is not yet known. No base quality values were provided; no much bigger clone lies one nucleotide off. The sample belongs to a study of T cell responses to AZD1222 COVID-19 vaccine (dated by TCRdb to the early 2020s). Context from the whole study: AZD1222 recipients whose second dose came at about 4 weeks and those whose second dose came at about 12 weeks were combined into one group, since spike-specific TCR depth and breadth did not differ between the two schedules. TCR sequencing was performed for 230 to 250 trial participants, of whom around 200 were given two doses of AZD1222 and around 25 were given two doses of MenACWY control vaccine. Trial participants were enrolled into age subgroups of 18-55, 56-69 and 70-plus years, which contained about 150, 28 and 57 TCR-sequenced participants, respectively. What the study reported, not specific to this receptor: The whole spike protein was spanned by vaccine-associated CD4 TCRs, and dominant responses were seen in regions 160-218 and 743-854. Only a handful of AZD1222 recipients were SARS-CoV-2 seropositive at baseline, limiting conclusions about previously exposed vaccinees. Because no samples from the day 14 peak response were available, repertoires could be characterized only after the peak T cell response. Reportedly, close to half of the unique spike-specific TCRs recognized epitopes lying outside the regions that are mutated in the B.1.351 and B.1.1.7 variants. The 56-69-year group was small, and its depth increase did not reach significance, likely because of low power. Participants were mostly white British, with more females than males. The authors suggested clonal diversity may have been underestimated. Spike-specific TCR breadth and depth rose significantly after two AZD1222 doses compared with day 0 and with MenACWY recipients.

The sample's time point, from its label and the paper: baseline before first vaccination. Vaccinee samples came from UK trials COV001 and COV002, including a single-blind randomized controlled phase 2/3 trial of AZD1222 (ChAdOx1 nCoV-19) in healthy adults. For TCRbeta chain sequencing, PBMC samples from trial participants were taken at day 0 and at day 28 after the second dose. The CDR3 regions of human TCRbeta chains were analyzed by immunosequencing. The authors' pipeline ran thus. Repertoire TCRs were matched against a reference library of SARS-CoV-2-specific TCRs generated with the MIRA antigen-specificity platform. Breadth was defined as the fraction of unique TCRs that were SARS-CoV-2-associated, and depth was defined as the fraction of total T cells that were SARS-CoV-2-associated. Using the MIRA data, each spike-specific TCR was assigned both to the spike region to which the TCR was reactive and to a CD4 or CD8 class. Log10-transformed breadth and depth values were compared by one-way ANOVA with Sidak's multiple comparisons tests. This immuneACCESS table, as held by TCRdb, lists in-frame sequences with V and J called but not all clones. Of the missing ones, under half trace to an unresolved V gene in checked studies; the others have no known cause. V and J calls and clone size follow that table, whereas D and trimming were derived from the DNA. The sample has fewer than 110,000 clones on record, around 84% of them singletons. The ten largest clones represent approximately 1.3% of the sample.

CDR3 length: 14 amino acids, cysteine to phenylalanine. Here the CDR3 DNA is all that survives: 42 bases in frame from base 1. V lost 1 base and J lost 6 bases; the stretch between them is 9 bases long. The germline V gene (reference sequence) yields SEHNR for CDR1 and FQNEAQ for CDR2. The V and J genes are TRBV7-9 and TRBJ1-4; the D segment could be TRBD1, given 5 matching bases. The material sequenced was peripheral blood, taken on day 0 of AZD1222 vaccination. The sequence came from an adult in good health. CDR3 protein: CASSLGGADEKLFF. At the DNA level, the sequence is TGTGCCAGCAGCTTAGGAGGGGCGGATGAAAAACTGTTTTTT.